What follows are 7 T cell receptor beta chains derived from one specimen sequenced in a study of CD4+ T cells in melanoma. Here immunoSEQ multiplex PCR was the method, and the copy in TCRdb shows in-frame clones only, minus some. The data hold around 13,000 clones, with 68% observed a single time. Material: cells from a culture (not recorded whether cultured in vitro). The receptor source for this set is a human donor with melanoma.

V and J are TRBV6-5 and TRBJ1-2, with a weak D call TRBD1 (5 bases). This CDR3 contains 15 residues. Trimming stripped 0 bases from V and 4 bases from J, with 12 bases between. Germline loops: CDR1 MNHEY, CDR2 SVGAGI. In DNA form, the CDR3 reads TGTGCCAGCAGTTACTCTTGGGGCGAGGGCTATGGCTACACCTTC. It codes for CASSYSWGEGYGYTF.

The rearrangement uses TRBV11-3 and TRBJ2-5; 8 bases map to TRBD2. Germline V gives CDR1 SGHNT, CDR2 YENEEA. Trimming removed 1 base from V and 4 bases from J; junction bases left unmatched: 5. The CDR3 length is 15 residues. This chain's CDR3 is CASSLAGGPRETQYF. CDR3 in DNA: TGTGCCAGCAGCTTAGCGGGGGGGCCACGAGAGACCCAGTACTTC.

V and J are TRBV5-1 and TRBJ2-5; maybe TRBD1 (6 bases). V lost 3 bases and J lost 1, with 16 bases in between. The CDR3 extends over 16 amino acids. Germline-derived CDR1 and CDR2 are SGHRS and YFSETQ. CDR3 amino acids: CASSSQQGRGQETQYF. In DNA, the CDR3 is TGCGCCAGCAGCTCACAACAGGGCCGCGGCCAAGAGACCCAGTACTTC. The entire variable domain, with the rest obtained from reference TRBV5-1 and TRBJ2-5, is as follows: KAGVTQTPRYLIKTRGQQVTLSCSPISGHRSVSWYQQTPGQGLQFLFEYFSETQRNKGNFPGRFSGRQFSNSRSEMNVSTLELGDSALYLCASSSQQGRGQETQYFGPGTRLLVL.

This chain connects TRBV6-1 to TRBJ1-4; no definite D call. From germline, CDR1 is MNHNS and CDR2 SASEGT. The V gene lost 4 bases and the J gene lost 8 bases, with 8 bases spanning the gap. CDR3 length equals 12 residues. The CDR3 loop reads CASSGPLEKLFF. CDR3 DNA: TGTGCCAGCAGTGGACCCCTCGAAAAACTGTTTTTT.

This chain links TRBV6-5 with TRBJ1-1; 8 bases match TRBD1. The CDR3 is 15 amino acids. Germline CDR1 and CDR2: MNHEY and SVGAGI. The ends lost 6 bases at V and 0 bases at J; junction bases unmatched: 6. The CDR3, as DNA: TGTGCCAGCAGGCACCAGGGGGCGGTGAACACTGAAGCTTTCTTT. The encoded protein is CASRHQGAVNTEAFF.

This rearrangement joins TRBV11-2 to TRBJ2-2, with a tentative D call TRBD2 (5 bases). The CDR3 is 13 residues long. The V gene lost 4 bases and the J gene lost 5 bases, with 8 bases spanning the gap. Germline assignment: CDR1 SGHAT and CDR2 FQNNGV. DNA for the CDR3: TGTGCCAGCAGCTCGGGGTGGACCGGGGAGCTGTTTTTT. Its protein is CASSSGWTGELFF. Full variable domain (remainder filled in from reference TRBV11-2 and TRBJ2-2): EAGVAQSPRYKIIEKRQSVAFWCNPISGHATLYWYQQILGQGPKLLIQFQNNGVVDDSQLPKDRFSAERLKGVDSTLKIQPAKLEDSAVYLCASSSGWTGELFFGEGSRLTVL.

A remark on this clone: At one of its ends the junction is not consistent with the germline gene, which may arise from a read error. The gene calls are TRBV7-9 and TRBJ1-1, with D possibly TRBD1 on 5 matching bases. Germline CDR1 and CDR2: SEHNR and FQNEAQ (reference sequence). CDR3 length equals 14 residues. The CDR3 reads CASSSEGMGTEAFF. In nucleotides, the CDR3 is TGCGCCAGCAGCTCCGAGGGGATGGGGACTGAAGCTTTCTTT.